The 9 T cell receptor beta chains given below trace back to one sample, sequenced in a study of T cell repertoires in cytomegalovirus infection. No antigen is known for these receptors. TCRdb reprocessed the reads with MiXCR, giving one entry per CDR3 protein. This sample has approximately 730,000 distinct CDR3 sequences, with approximately 33% found just once. The sample in question was cultured PBMCs, obtained from culture after CMV antigen stimulation. These receptors were collected from a human donor in good health (CMV status not recorded). Some clones in this sample may be carry-over from other donors' samples.

This rearrangement joins TRBV12-3 or TRBV12-4 to TRBJ2-1; 7 bases align to TRBD2. The CDR3 is 14 amino acids. After removal of 3 bases from V and 5 bases from J, the junction contained 4 bases not matched to a gene. This CDR3 is CASSFVAGDNEQFF. CDR3 nucleotide sequence: TGTGCCAGCAGTTTTGTGGCGGGGGACAATGAGCAGTTCTTC.

This clonotype showed up many times. The DNA for the CDR3 is TGTGCCAGCAGCTCGCAGGGGTCTGGAAACACCATATATTTT. Translation: CASSSQGSGNTIYF. The V and J genes are TRBV7-2 and TRBJ1-3; D is perhaps TRBD1 (6 bases). The CDR3 consists of 14 residues. The germline V gene encodes CDR1 SGHTA and CDR2 FQGNSA. V lost 4 bases and J 1 base, leaving 8 bases between the germline ends.

J is TRBJ2-5 and V is TRBV6-1; D perhaps matches TRBD1 (6 bases). V shed 6 bases and J shed 0 bases, with 17 bases lying between them. Germline V lookup: CDR1 MNHNS, CDR2 SASEGT. The CDR3 length is 16 residues. The CDR3 DNA is TGTGCCAGCAGGGACCGGGACAACTCGTACCAAGAGACCCAGTACTTC. Translation: CASRDRDNSYQETQYF.

The chain links TRBV20-1 to TRBJ2-1; no firm D call. The CDR3 covers 13 residues. Germline loops: CDR1 DFQATT, CDR2 SNEGSKA (reference sequence). Deletions cut 0 bases from V and 5 bases from J, with 8 bases between. Here the CDR3 reads CSARDTLNNEQFF. Written as DNA, the CDR3 is TGCAGTGCTAGAGACACGCTTAACAATGAGCAGTTCTTC.

The chain employs TRBV11-3 and TRBJ1-1; the match to TRBD1 covers 9 bases. The V segment lost 7 bases and the J segment 7 bases; nucleotides outside the gene matches: 13. This CDR3 is 15 amino acids long. CDR1 and CDR2 from the germline V gene are SGHNT and YENEEA. The CDR3 DNA follows: TGTGCCAGCACCGTGGCAACAGGGGGCGCAATTGAAGCTTTCTTT. Residues: CASTVATGGAIEAFF.

This clonotype was seen only a few times. This chain connects TRBV20-1 to TRBJ2-7; 9 bases align to TRBD2. This CDR3 region has 14 residues. Germline CDR1 DFQATT, CDR2 SNEGSKA (reference sequence). V gave up 2 bases and J gave up 3 bases; unmatched junction bases: 5. The CDR3 DNA sequence: TGCAGTGCTAGACCTAGCGGGGTGTTCTACGAGCAGTACTTC. Translated: CSARPSGVFYEQYF.

This chain connects TRBV28 to TRBJ2-2; D is unclear. With 5 bases removed from V and 5 bases from J, the gap between germline ends came to 12 bases. The V gene's germline CDR1 is MDHEN and CDR2 SYDVKM. There are 14 residues in the CDR3. The CDR3 coding sequence is TGTGCCAGCAGTACATATGTCCGGACCGGGGAGCTGTTTTTT. This translates into CASSTYVRTGELFF.

Only a few counts were recorded for this clonotype. V gene TRBV24-1 combines with J gene TRBJ2-3; TRBD2 agrees at 7 bases. J gave up 6 bases and V 0 bases, and 8 bases lay outside the gene matches. This CDR3 contains 16 residues. The germline CDR1 and CDR2 sequences are KGHDR and SFDVKD. The CDR3: CATSDLASGESDTQYF. The DNA for the CDR3 is TGTGCCACCAGTGATTTGGCCAGCGGGGAATCCGATACGCAGTATTTT.

This clonotype was detected once. The chain recombines TRBV6-1 with TRBJ2-4; 10 positions agree with TRBD2. The ends lost 6 bases at V and 4 bases at J; junction bases unmatched: 12. Germline values: CDR1 MNHNS, CDR2 SASEGT. This CDR3 region has 17 residues. The CDR3 DNA sequence: TGTGCCAGCAGACCCGGGACTAGCGCAGATCGGAAAAACATTCAGTACTTC. Protein: CASRPGTSADRKNIQYF.